The 26 T cell receptor beta chains below were found in one sample sequenced in a study of T cells after yellow fever vaccination. TCRdb reprocessed the 5' RACE reads via MiXCR and lists one record per CDR3 protein. The table has some 500,000 distinct CDR3 sequences, 13% seen once; the top ten hold over 12%. The sequences come from PBMCs, collected on the day of the yellow fever booster vaccination. These receptors all stem from a man in his thirties or forties who received the YFV17D yellow fever vaccine.

This chain uses TRBV5-1 with TRBJ2-1, with 10 positions matching TRBD2. This CDR3 has 17 residues. CDR1 is SGHRS, CDR2 YFSETQ, per germline. V trimming: 0 bases; J trimming: 5 bases; junction bases outside the gene matches: 8. CDR3 residues: CASSLASGLANHNEQFF. The DNA for the CDR3 is TGCGCCAGCAGCTTGGCGTCGGGACTAGCGAATCACAATGAGCAGTTCTTC.

The CDR3 sequence: CASSVPGQGETQYF. CDR3 nucleotide sequence: TGTGCCAGCAGCGTGCCGGGACAGGGGGAGACCCAGTACTTC. The chain links TRBV9 to TRBJ2-5, with 10 nucleotides matching TRBD1. V shed 2 bases and J 5 bases; nucleotides not matched to a gene: 3. CDR3 length equals 14 residues. Germline V gene data show CDR1 as SGDLS and CDR2 as YYNGEE.

This chain links TRBV21-1 with TRBJ2-6; the table assigns TRBD1, which was not confirmed against the DNA. TRBV21-1 is shown as a pseudogene. The CDR3 loop spans 17 amino acids. The CDR3 region has the DNA TGTGCCAGCAGCAAAAAAGCGCCTACCTCTGGGGCCAACGTCCTGACTTTC. Protein product: CASSKKAPTSGANVLTF.

The chain has TRBV7-2 and TRBJ2-7; perhaps D is TRBD1 or TRBD2 (5 bases each). Trimming removed 5 bases from V and 6 bases from J, with 26 bases in between. There are 17 residues in the CDR3. The germline gives CDR1 SGHTA, CDR2 FQGNSA. CDR3 DNA: TGTGCCAGCAGCGCAAGAGGGACGAGCAGCGTCGCTGGCGAGCAGTACTTC. Translation: CASSARGTSSVAGEQYF.

The chain uses TRBV13 and TRBJ2-3, with TRBD2 as a possible D gene (6 bases). CDR1 is PRHDT and CDR2 is FYEKMQ in the germline V gene (reference sequence). The CDR3 consists of 17 residues. Trimming shortened V by 0 bases and J by 1 base, and 14 bases separated the two germline ends. The CDR3: CASSLGLRAGGTDTQYF. Here the CDR3 DNA reads TGTGCCAGCAGCTTAGGCCTTCGAGCGGGCGGCACAGATACGCAGTATTTT. Complete variable domain (other parts from reference TRBV13 and TRBJ2-3): AAGVIQSPRHLIKEKRETATLKCYPIPRHDTVYWYQQGPGQDPQFLISFYEKMQSDKGSIPDRFSAQQFSDYHSELNMSSLELGDSALYFCASSLGLRAGGTDTQYFGPGTRLTVL.

The V gene is TRBV5-6, the J gene TRBJ2-1; D is unclear. The V gene lost 6 bases and the J gene lost 9 bases, with 13 bases spanning the gap. This CDR3 is 12 amino acids long. CDR1 SGHDT and CDR2 YYEEEE come from the germline V gene. This CDR3 reads CASILRPGEQFF. The CDR3 DNA follows: TGTGCCAGCATACTCCGCCCGGGTGAGCAGTTCTTC.

There are many counts of this clonotype. This chain uses TRBV5-1 with TRBJ1-4; no clear D gene. This CDR3 contains 15 residues. Germline CDR1 SGHRS, CDR2 YFSETQ. Trimming cost V 0 bases and J 0 bases, with 6 bases left between them. CDR3 protein: CASSLGSSTNEKLFF. The DNA of the CDR3 is TGCGCCAGCAGCTTGGGGTCCTCAACTAATGAAAAACTGTTTTTT.

Many counts were recorded for this clonotype. The chain uses TRBV5-1 and TRBJ2-7, with D possibly being TRBD1 (5 bases). V was shortened by 5 bases and J by 3 bases, with 12 bases between the two germline ends. CDR3 length: 13 residues. Looked up from germline, CDR1 is SGHRS and CDR2 is YFSETQ. The CDR3 DNA sequence: TGCGCCAGCAGGGAACCAGGGCGCTACGAGCAGTACTTC. This encodes CASREPGRYEQYF.

The rearrangement joins TRBV6-2 or TRBV6-3 to TRBJ2-7, with 8 bases matching TRBD2. The CDR3 sequence is 14 residues long. V trimming: 10 bases; J trimming: 7 bases; junction bases outside the gene matches: 15. Germline CDR1 and CDR2: MNHEY and SVGEGT. The CDR3 region has the DNA TGTGCCACCCCCAGAGCGGGAGTAGCTGGGGAGCAGTACTTC. Amino acids: CATPRAGVAGEQYF.

This clonotype was observed a few times. V usage is TRBV9 and J usage is TRBJ1-1, with 8 bases matching TRBD1. The germline CDR1 and CDR2 sequences are SGDLS and YYNGEE. The CDR3 consists of 16 residues. The V gene end was trimmed by 0 bases and the J gene end by 1 base; junction bases not matched to a gene: 5. CDR3 nucleotides: TGTGCCAGCAGCGTAGCTGGGACAGGACCGAACACTGAAGCTTTCTTT. Translation: CASSVAGTGPNTEAFF. The full variable domain, with the rest looked up from reference TRBV9 and TRBJ1-1, is DSGVTQTPKHLITATGQRVTLRCSPRSGDLSVYWYQQSLDQGLQFLIQYYNGEERAKGNILERFSAQQFPDLHSELNLSSLELGDSALYFCASSVAGTGPNTEAFFGQGTRLTVV.

Turning to this clonotype: A junction end diverges from the germline sequence, so it may reflect a read error. The CDR3: CASSQEPRTSSIF. CDR3 in DNA: TGCGCCAGCAGCCAAGAACCCAGGACTAGCTCGATCTTC. V gene TRBV4-3 combines with J gene TRBJ2-1, with 8 nucleotides matching TRBD2. This CDR3 contains 13 residues. The V gene's germline CDR1 is LGHNA and CDR2 YSLEER.

This clonotype was detected only a few times. CDR3 nucleotides: TGCAGCGTCTTGGCCGGGGACCACGGGGAGCTGTTTTTT. Protein: CSVLAGDHGELFF. The gene calls are TRBV29-1 and TRBJ2-2; D tentatively reads TRBD1 or TRBD2 (5 bases each). The CDR3 sequence is 13 residues long. Trimming removed 6 bases at V and 7 bases at J, with 15 bases between. The germline gives CDR1 SQVTM, CDR2 ANQGSEA.

This chain connects TRBV29-1 to TRBJ1-2; the match to TRBD1 covers 7 bases. Germline V gives CDR1 SQVTM, CDR2 ANQGSEA. V dropped 3 bases and J dropped 5; count of bases not matched to a gene: 6. This CDR3 has 13 amino acids. CDR3 protein: CSVDGTDYYGYTF. The DNA for the CDR3 is TGCAGCGTTGACGGGACAGATTATTATGGCTACACCTTC.

This clonotype appeared a few times. The genes are TRBV6-5 and TRBJ2-1, with 8 bases fitting TRBD2. The trim removed 0 bases at V and 6 bases at J, leaving 7 bases unmatched. The CDR3 loop spans 16 amino acids. Germline values: CDR1 MNHEY, CDR2 SVGAGI. CDR3 sequence (DNA): TGTGCCAGCAGTTACTCCCTAGCGGGTTTCGGCAATGAGCAGTTCTTC. It is translated as CASSYSLAGFGNEQFF.

CDR3 amino acids: CASGFDAGQGPYQPQHF. Here the CDR3 DNA reads TGTGCTAGTGGTTTTGATGCCGGACAGGGGCCTTATCAGCCCCAGCATTTT. V and J are TRBV12-5 and TRBJ1-5; 9 nucleotides align to TRBD1. The CDR3 runs to 17 residues. Losses at the gene ends were 3 bases for V and 5 bases for J; bases not matched to a gene: 11. Germline V gene lookup returns CDR1 LGHNT and CDR2 FRNRAP.

The chain has TRBV5-6 and TRBJ2-2; TRBD2 aligns across 12 bases. Germline CDR1 and CDR2: SGHDT and YYEEEE. CDR3 length: 18 amino acids. J gave up 4 bases and V 5 bases, and 12 bases lay outside the gene matches. The DNA for the CDR3 is TGTGCCAGCAGGGACACATCTAGCGGGAGGGCCTTCACCGGGGAGCTGTTTTTT. Amino acids: CASRDTSSGRAFTGELFF.

The chain has TRBV20-1 and TRBJ2-2; no clear D. With 0 bases removed from V and 4 bases from J, the gap between germline ends came to 12 bases. The CDR3 length is 15 residues. The germline V gene has CDR1 DFQATT and CDR2 SNEGSKA (reference sequence). The CDR3 bases are TGCAGTGCTAGAGATCGGACCGTGGTCACCGGGGAGCTGTTTTTT. Encoded protein: CSARDRTVVTGELFF.

In this sample, this clonotype turned up a few times. The rearrangement links TRBV20-1 to TRBJ1-2; the D is unclear. Germline CDR1 reads DFQATT; CDR2 reads SNEGSKA (reference sequence). CDR3 length: 13 amino acids. V dropped 1 base and J dropped 0 bases, with 6 bases sitting between them. The CDR3 here is CSARARPNYGYTF. CDR3 sequence (DNA): TGCAGTGCTAGAGCCAGACCTAACTATGGCTACACCTTC.

This clonotype was observed a few times. The chain uses TRBV12-3 or TRBV12-4 and TRBJ2-3, with 14 bases lining up with TRBD2. V shed 5 bases, J shed 2 bases, and the junction held 6 bases outside the gene matches. The CDR3 covers 17 residues. This CDR3 is CASSRKTSGRDTDTQYF. CDR3 sequence (DNA): TGTGCCAGCAGTCGCAAGACTAGCGGGAGGGACACAGATACGCAGTATTTT.

Note on this clonotype: A much larger clonotype is one base distant, so this may be a read error. The rearrangement uses TRBV29-1 and TRBJ2-2, with D possibly TRBD2 on 5 matching bases. CDR3 length: 14 amino acids. Germline-derived CDR1 and CDR2 are SQVTM and ANQGSEA. The CDR3, as DNA: TGCAGCGTTGAAGAGGGCAGGAACACCGGGGAGCTGATTTTT. It specifies CSVEEGRNTGELIF.

Comments on this clonotype: A much larger clonotype is one base distant, so this may be a read error. The chain is built from TRBV6-2 or TRBV6-3 and TRBJ2-2, with no clear D. Germline loops: CDR1 MNHEY, CDR2 SVGEGT. The CDR3 is 11 residues long. This CDR3 is CASSNSGELFF. The CDR3 DNA is TGTGCCAGCAGTAACTCCGGGGAGCTGTTTTTT.

This clonotype was observed a handful of times. The CDR3 loop reads CASSPRGDPTSTDTQYF. The CDR3 nucleotides are TGTGCCAGCAGCCCCAGGGGGGATCCGACTAGCACAGATACGCAGTATTTT. This sequence joins TRBV9 and TRBJ2-3; D may be TRBD1 (7 bases). Trimming cost V 4 bases and J 0 bases, with 18 bases left between them. The CDR3 runs 17 residues. Germline V gene lookup returns CDR1 SGDLS and CDR2 YYNGEE.

This clonotype was recorded a few times. The J gene is TRBJ1-6, the V gene TRBV9; no clear D gene. Germline assignment: CDR1 SGDLS and CDR2 YYNGEE. V lost 3 bases and J lost 9, with 16 bases in between. This CDR3 contains 15 residues. The CDR3 spells CASSEWMDSTSPLHF. CDR3 DNA sequence: TGTGCCAGCAGCGAGTGGATGGACTCAACTTCACCCCTCCACTTT.

There are a few counts of this clonotype. The rearrangement links TRBV29-1 to TRBJ2-1, with TRBD2 matching 7 bases. The germline V gene has CDR1 SQVTM and CDR2 ANQGSEA. The CDR3 has 17 residues. Unmatched junction bases numbered 11, after V lost 0 bases and J lost 3 bases. This chain's CDR3 is CSVEEDPREALYNEQFF. The CDR3 DNA reads TGCAGCGTTGAAGAGGATCCCCGGGAGGCCCTCTACAATGAGCAGTTCTTC.

This clonotype was picked up a small number of times. J is TRBJ2-2 and V is TRBV6-5; 9 nucleotides match TRBD2. V lost 4 bases, J lost 0 bases, and 0 bases stayed unmatched. The CDR3 runs 15 residues. Germline values: CDR1 MNHEY, CDR2 SVGAGI. CDR3 in DNA: TGTGCCAGCAGTTCTAGCGGGGCGAACACCGGGGAGCTGTTTTTT. Protein sequence: CASSSSGANTGELFF.

This clonotype was observed at least ten times. This sequence joins TRBV5-6 and TRBJ2-1; 13 positions match TRBD2. This CDR3 is built from 16 residues. Germline values: CDR1 SGHDT, CDR2 YYEEEE. V lost 4 bases to trimming and J lost 8 bases; unmatched junction nucleotides: 9. The CDR3 spells CASSPRTSGSSYEQFF. The CDR3 nucleotides are TGTGCCAGCAGCCCTCGGACTAGCGGGAGTTCGTATGAGCAGTTCTTC.